The clone carrying this TCR beta chain has more than one count but fewer than ten. Its antigen is unidentified. The sample belongs to a study of shared clonotypes between healthy human individuals. Findings and caveats of the study: It was observed that approximately 5% of naive CD4 clonotypes were shared across several donors. It was expected that sequencing depth would affect clonotype sharing among donors.

Method: immunoSEQ multiplex PCR; TCRdb's copy keeps in-frame clones and lacks some. The table has around 350,000 clones, less than 75% seen once. Germline CDR1 is KGHSH and CDR2 is LQKENI. The CDR3 is made up of 16 amino acids. V lost 0 bases, J lost 2 bases, and 2 bases stayed unmatched. Sequencing was performed on memory CD4+ T cells sorted from blood. Regarding subset: CD45RA-negative fraction. The gene calls are TRBV18 and TRBJ2-2; 8 bases map to TRBD2. The clonotype comes from a man younger than 40 in good health. Here the CDR3 reads CASSPPLAGNTGELFF. The CDR3 DNA follows: TGTGCCAGCTCACCACCGCTAGCGGGTAACACCGGGGAGCTGTTTTTT. Looking up the rest from reference TRBV18 and TRBJ2-2 gives the full variable domain: NAGVMQNPRHLVRRRGQEARLRCSPMKGHSHVYWYRQLPEEGLKFMVYLQKENIIDESGMPKERFSAEFPKEGPSILRIQQVVRGDSAAYFCASSPPLAGNTGELFFGEGSRLTVL.